The 2 T cell receptor beta chains in this list originate from one sample, sequenced in a study of T cells after yellow fever vaccination. TCRdb called the 5' RACE reads again in MiXCR, with one record for every CDR3 protein. The top ten clones hold roughly 18% of a sample with some 350,000 distinct CDR3 sequences, more than 9% of them seen once. The input for sequencing was PBMCs, taken on the day of the first yellow fever vaccination. The receptor source for this set is a man between 18 and 35 years old who received the YFV17D yellow fever vaccine.

The genes are TRBV5-1 and TRBJ2-7, with 9 bases identical to TRBD1. The CDR3 is 15 amino acids. Trimming removed 1 base from V and 8 bases from J; junction bases left unmatched: 10. The germline gives CDR1 SGHRS, CDR2 YFSETQ. The CDR3 sequence is CASSLPGTGTLKQYV. The CDR3 DNA reads as TGCGCCAGCAGCTTGCCCGGGACAGGGACCCTAAAGCAGTACGTC.

This clonotype has just a few counts. The V call is TRBV12-3 or TRBV12-4, the J call TRBJ2-4; D perhaps matches TRBD2 (6 bases). The CDR3 sequence is 14 residues long. V lost 8 bases and J 7 bases, leaving 18 bases between the germline ends. CDR3 region: CASQVRGNRNIQYF. CDR3 bases: TGTGCCAGCCAAGTACGCGGGAATAGGAACATTCAGTACTTC.